This T cell receptor (beta chain) was identified during a study of Graves' ophthalmopathy and Graves' hyperthyroidism. In the study overall: No ophthalmopathy within 18 months of follow-up signified stable hyperthyroidism. The study, taken as a whole, reports: Progression of ophthalmopathy was predicted by the model with roughly 68% sensitivity and less than 85% specificity. In blood, most expanded thyroid clonotypes above 0.001 frequency were also detected. The 13-signature model separated ophthalmopathy from stable hyperthyroidism at 85% to 90% sensitivity and roughly 80% specificity.

At least ten counts were recorded for this clonotype. What it recognizes is unknown. The germline V gene encodes CDR1 LNHNV and CDR2 YYDKDF (reference sequence). CDR3 length: 14 amino acids. Trimming left V 6 bases short and J 1 base short, with 12 bases between. CDR3 regions of TCR beta were amplified from RNA transcripts. First-round RT-PCR relied on HTBI primers, and a second-round multiplex PCR came next. TCRdb redid the calling of the multiplex PCR reads with MiXCR, one entry per CDR3 protein. Of more than 1,000,000 distinct CDR3 sequences in the sample, 35% to 45% are singletons; the top ten hold roughly 10%.

The rearrangement joins TRBV15 to TRBJ1-2, with D uncertain. The sequencing sample was made of peripheral blood or thyroid tissue (not recorded which). This TCR derives from an adult man with Graves' hyperthyroidism. CDR3 in amino acids: CATREASNNYGYTF. CDR3 coding DNA: TGTGCCACCAGGGAAGCTTCTAATAACTATGGCTACACCTTC.